The 16 T cell receptor beta chains below were found in one sample sequenced in a study of PD-1 blockade in mismatch repair-deficient tumors. The assay was immunoSEQ multiplex PCR, and TCRdb's table has in-frame clones only and misses some. The table has about 130,000 clones, about nine tenths seen once. The source material was peripheral blood, sampled approximately 73 weeks after starting pembrolizumab. These receptors originate from an adult with mismatch repair-deficient cancer.

The gene calls are TRBV2 and TRBJ2-7, with TRBD2 matching over 9 bases. The CDR3 is made up of 17 amino acids. From germline, CDR1 is SNHLY and CDR2 FYNNEI. Trimming at V came to 3 bases and at J to 3 bases, leaving 12 bases not matched to a gene. CDR3 sequence reads: CASSESLAGGRGYEQYF. The CDR3 nucleotides read TGTGCCAGCAGTGAGTCGTTGGCGGGAGGGCGCGGCTACGAGCAGTACTTC.

The rearrangement joins TRBV29-1 to TRBJ1-5, with D possibly being TRBD1 (5 bases). V lost 5 bases, J lost 0 bases, and 8 bases lay in between. CDR1 is SQVTM and CDR2 is ANQGSEA in the germline V gene. The CDR3 is made up of 13 amino acids. CDR3 sequence: CSVTQDSNQPQHF. The CDR3 DNA reads TGCAGCGTTACACAGGATAGCAATCAGCCCCAGCATTTT.

This clone was seen a handful of times. This chain uses TRBV27 with TRBJ1-5; perhaps TRBD1 as D (5 bases). Deletions cut 4 bases from V and 1 base from J, with 17 bases between. The length of the CDR3 is 17 residues. Per the germline V gene, CDR1 is MNHEY and CDR2 is SMNVEV (reference sequence). The CDR3 here is CASSSGFGTASNQPQHF. The CDR3 DNA reads TGTGCCAGCAGTTCTGGGTTTGGGACGGCCAGCAATCAGCCCCAGCATTTT.

The J gene is TRBJ2-6, the V gene TRBV29-1, with D possibly being TRBD1 or TRBD2 (5 bases each). This CDR3 region has 16 residues. V dropped 5 bases and J dropped 4 bases, with 18 bases sitting between them. CDR1 SQVTM and CDR2 ANQGSEA come from the germline V gene. The CDR3 coding sequence is TGCAGCGTTTACCTCGGGGCAGGGACCGGGGCCAACGTCCTGACTTTC. Protein sequence: CSVYLGAGTGANVLTF.

The chain employs TRBV7-2 and TRBJ2-3; D is possibly TRBD1 (5 bases). CDR3 length: 14 amino acids. With 1 base removed from V and 6 bases from J, the gap between germline ends came to 11 bases. The V gene's germline CDR1 is SGHTA and CDR2 FQGNSA. As DNA, the CDR3 is TGTGCCAGCAGCTTAGGAAGACAGAGGGATACGCAGTATTTT. This sequence encodes CASSLGRQRDTQYF.

The chain recombines TRBV9 with TRBJ2-2, with 11 positions matching TRBD1. V lost 4 bases, J lost 6 bases, and 8 bases stayed unmatched. The germline gives CDR1 SGDLS, CDR2 YYNGEE. CDR3 size: 16 residues. The CDR3 region is CASSPTGGQGAGELFF. CDR3 in DNA: TGTGCCAGCAGCCCCACTGGGGGACAGGGGGCCGGGGAGCTGTTTTTT.

The chain links TRBV4-1 to TRBJ2-7; the D gene is possibly TRBD1 (7 bases). Germline V gives CDR1 MGHRA, CDR2 YSYEKL. The CDR3 runs to 15 residues. V lost 4 bases, J lost 4 bases, and 17 bases lay in between. The CDR3 loop is CASSLRGGGSYEQYF. CDR3 nucleotides: TGCGCCAGCAGCCTCCGCGGAGGGGGCTCGTACGAGCAGTACTTC.

The rearrangement links TRBV28 to TRBJ2-5, with a weak D call TRBD1 (5 bases). The CDR3 is 15 amino acids. V was shortened by 1 base and J by 2 bases, with 11 bases between the two germline ends. Germline V CDR1 and CDR2: MDHEN, SYDVKM. Here the CDR3 DNA reads TGTGCCAGCAGTTTATCGTGGCAGGGTCAAGAGACCCAGTACTTC. It specifies CASSLSWQGQETQYF.

The gene calls are TRBV19 and TRBJ1-2, with 7 bases identical to TRBD1. This CDR3 is 15 amino acids long. Germline CDR1 is LNHDA and CDR2 is SQIVND (reference sequence). The ends lost 3 bases at V and 8 bases at J; junction bases unmatched: 12. The CDR3 loop reads CASSMRGATGPGYTF. The CDR3 DNA reads TGTGCCAGTAGTATGAGGGGAGCGACAGGGCCAGGCTACACCTTC.

This chain links TRBV19 with TRBJ2-7; possible D gene TRBD2, 6 bases. The V gene's germline CDR1 is LNHDA and CDR2 SQIVND (reference sequence). Trimming took off 3 bases at V and 0 bases at J, with 12 bases between the two ends. This CDR3 region has 15 residues. CDR3 sequence reads: CASSIQRVGSYEQYF. For the CDR3, the DNA is TGTGCCAGTAGTATCCAGCGGGTGGGCTCCTACGAGCAGTACTTC.

The CDR3 reads CATSEAGRQGANVLTF. CDR3 nucleotide sequence: TGTGCCACCAGCGAGGCAGGTCGTCAAGGGGCCAACGTCCTGACTTTC. The V and J genes are TRBV15 and TRBJ2-6; no clear D. The CDR3 consists of 16 residues. The germline CDR1 and CDR2 sequences are LNHNV and YYDKDF (reference sequence). The ends were cut back, 5 bases at V and 4 bases at J, with 15 bases in the middle.

This clone showed up just once. The rearrangement links TRBV5-1 to TRBJ1-4, with 8 nucleotides matching TRBD1. The ends lost 4 bases at V and 3 bases at J; junction bases unmatched: 2. Germline V gene lookup returns CDR1 SGHRS and CDR2 YFSETQ. The CDR3 sequence is 14 residues long. The CDR3 sequence: CASSQTGANEKLFF. CDR3 nucleotides: TGCGCCAGCAGCCAGACAGGGGCTAATGAAAAACTGTTTTTT.

V and J are TRBV29-1 and TRBJ2-7, with 9 bases that match TRBD1. The CDR3 runs 13 residues. V shed 6 bases and J 1 base; nucleotides not matched to a gene: 4. The germline CDR1 and CDR2 sequences are SQVTM and ANQGSEA. CDR3 DNA sequence: TGCAGCGTCATGACAGGGGGGTCCTACGAGCAGTACTTC. Encoded protein: CSVMTGGSYEQYF.

The gene calls are TRBV5-6 and TRBJ2-1; perhaps D is TRBD1 or TRBD2 (5 bases each). Trimming took off 0 bases at V and 8 bases at J, with 18 bases between the two ends. Germline values: CDR1 SGHDT, CDR2 YYEEEE. The CDR3 has 16 residues. CDR3 DNA: TGTGCCAGCAGCTTGGCCTGGGTCGGGGCCGACGATGAGCAGTTCTTC. Translation gives CASSLAWVGADDEQFF. Drawing the rest from reference TRBV5-6 and TRBJ2-1, the complete variable domain is DAGVTQSPTHLIKTRGQQVTLRCSPKSGHDTVSWYQQALGQGPQFIFQYYEEEERQRGNFPDRFSGHQFPNYSSELNVNALLLGDSALYLCASSLAWVGADDEQFFGPGTRLTVL.

The chain has TRBV10-3 and TRBJ2-7; TRBD1 or TRBD2 may be the D gene (5 bases each). The CDR3 length is 13 residues. V gave up 6 bases and J gave up 0 bases, with 9 bases separating them. CDR1 and CDR2 (germline): ENHRY, SYGVKD. CDR3 region: CAIRERGSYEQYF. CDR3 coding DNA: TGTGCCATCAGGGAGAGGGGCTCCTACGAGCAGTACTTC.

This rearrangement joins TRBV28 to TRBJ2-7; 8 bases map to TRBD2. Trimming removed 5 bases from V and 7 bases from J; junction bases left unmatched: 16. This CDR3 comprises 16 residues. In germline, CDR1 is MDHEN, CDR2 SYDVKM. CDR3 DNA sequence: TGTGCCAGCAGTACACGACTAGCGAGGAGGATCTGGGAGCAGTACTTC. It is translated as CASSTRLARRIWEQYF.